One sample yielded the 3 T cell receptor beta chains listed below, sequenced in a study of cytomegalovirus exposure and HLA in healthy donors. 13 Jbeta primers and 60 Vbeta primers were used for the PCR. Generated by immunoSEQ multiplex PCR, the TCRdb table keeps only in-frame clones and is missing some. The table has 60,000 or so clones, 80% to 90% seen once; the top ten hold more than 1.3%. Sequenced sample: PBMCs. Every receptor here comes from a man aged 25-40 years in good health and CMV-seropositive.

The chain combines TRBV29-1 with TRBJ2-1, with 10 nucleotides matching TRBD1. CDR1 is SQVTM, CDR2 ANQGSEA, per germline. The V and J ends lost 6 bases and 14 bases, in that order; junction bases with no gene match: 4. The CDR3 totals 10 residues. The CDR3 here is CSVGQGLEFF. The CDR3 DNA sequence: TGCAGCGTGGGACAGGGGCTGGAGTTCTTC.

This clone has more than one count but fewer than ten. V usage is TRBV7-9 and J usage is TRBJ1-6, with TRBD1 identical over 7 bases. The CDR3 consists of 12 residues. V dropped 3 bases and J dropped 14; count of bases not matched to a gene: 4. Germline lookup yields CDR1 SEHNR and CDR2 FQNEAQ (reference sequence). CDR3 sequence: CASSFDRDALHF. The DNA of the CDR3 is TGTGCCAGCAGCTTCGACAGGGATGCCCTCCACTTT.

The rearrangement joins TRBV7-2 to TRBJ2-3, with D possibly matching TRBD2 (5 bases). V gave up 4 bases and J gave up 3 bases, with 11 bases separating them. CDR1 and CDR2 from the germline V gene are SGHTA and FQGNSA. The CDR3 spans 14 residues. The CDR3 protein is CASSSTRGTDTQYF. CDR3 DNA: TGTGCCAGCAGCTCCACCCGGGGAACAGATACGCAGTATTTT.